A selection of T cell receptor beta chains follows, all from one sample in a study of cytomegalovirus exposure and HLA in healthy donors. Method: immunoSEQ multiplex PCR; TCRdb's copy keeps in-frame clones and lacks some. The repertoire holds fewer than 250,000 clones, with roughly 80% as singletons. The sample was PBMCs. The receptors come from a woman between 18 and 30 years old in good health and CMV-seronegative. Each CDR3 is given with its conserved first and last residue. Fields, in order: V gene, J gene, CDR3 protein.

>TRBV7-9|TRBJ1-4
CSSSQGDEKLFF
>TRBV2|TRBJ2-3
CASSVGGRRDTQYF
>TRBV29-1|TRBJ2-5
CSGRLAGGLETQYF
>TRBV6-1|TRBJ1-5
CASLTGGGLQPQHF
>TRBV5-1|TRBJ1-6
CASSLGQANNSPLHF
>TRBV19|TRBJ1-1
CASRSKTLNTEAFF
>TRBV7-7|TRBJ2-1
CASSRSGSSGEQFF
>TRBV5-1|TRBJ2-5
CASSSQETQYF
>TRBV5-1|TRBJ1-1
CASSLEARGGTEAFF
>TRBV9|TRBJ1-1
CASSQGPGTEAFF
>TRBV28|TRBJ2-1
CASSERTSGPYNEQFF
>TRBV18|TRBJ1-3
CASSGQPSSGNTIYF
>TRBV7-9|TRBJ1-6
CASSWDSGYSPLHF
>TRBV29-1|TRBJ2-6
CSVAQAGANVLTF
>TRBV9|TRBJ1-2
CASSVGGPTNYGYTF
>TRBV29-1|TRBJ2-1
CSAPRGFGNEQFF
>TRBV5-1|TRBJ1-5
CASSLLGGNQPQHF
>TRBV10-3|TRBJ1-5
CAISEDRGISQPQHF
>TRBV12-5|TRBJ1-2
CASGLDSSINYGYTF
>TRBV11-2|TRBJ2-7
CASSFEPTGILNEQYF
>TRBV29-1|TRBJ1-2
CSVERQGLSNYGYTF